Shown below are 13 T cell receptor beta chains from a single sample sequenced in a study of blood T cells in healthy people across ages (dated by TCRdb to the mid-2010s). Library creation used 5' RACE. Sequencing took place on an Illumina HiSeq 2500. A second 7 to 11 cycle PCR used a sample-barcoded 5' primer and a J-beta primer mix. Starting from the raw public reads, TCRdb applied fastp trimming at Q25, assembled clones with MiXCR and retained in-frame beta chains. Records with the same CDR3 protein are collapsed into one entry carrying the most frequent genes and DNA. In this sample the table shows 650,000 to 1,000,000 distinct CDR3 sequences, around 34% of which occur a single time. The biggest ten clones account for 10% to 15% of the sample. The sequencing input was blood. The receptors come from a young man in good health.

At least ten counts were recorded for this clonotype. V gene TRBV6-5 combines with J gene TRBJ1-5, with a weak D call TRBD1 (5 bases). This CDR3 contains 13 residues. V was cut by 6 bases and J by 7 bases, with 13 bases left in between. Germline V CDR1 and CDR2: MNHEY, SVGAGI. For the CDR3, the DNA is TGTGCCAGCAGGGCAGGGTCAAGACAGCCCCAGCATTTT. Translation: CASRAGSRQPQHF.

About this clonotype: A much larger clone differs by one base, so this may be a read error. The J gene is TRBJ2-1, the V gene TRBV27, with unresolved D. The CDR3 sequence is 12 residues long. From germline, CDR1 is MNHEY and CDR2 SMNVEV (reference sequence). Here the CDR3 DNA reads TGTACCACTATGGGGTTCGGCGATGAGCAGTTCTTC. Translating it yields CTTMGFGDEQFF.

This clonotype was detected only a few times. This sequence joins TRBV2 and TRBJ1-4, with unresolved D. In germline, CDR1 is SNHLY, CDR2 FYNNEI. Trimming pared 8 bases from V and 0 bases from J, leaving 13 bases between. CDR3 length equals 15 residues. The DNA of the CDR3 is TGTGCCAGCGTTTACGGCACCACAACTAATGAAAAACTGTTTTTT. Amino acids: CASVYGTTTNEKLFF.

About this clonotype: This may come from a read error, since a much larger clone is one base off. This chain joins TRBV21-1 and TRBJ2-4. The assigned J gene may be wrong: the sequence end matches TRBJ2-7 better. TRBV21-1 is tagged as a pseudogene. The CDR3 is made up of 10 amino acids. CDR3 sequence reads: CACTQSEQYF. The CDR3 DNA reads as TGTGCCTGCACCCAGAGCGAGCAGTACTTC.

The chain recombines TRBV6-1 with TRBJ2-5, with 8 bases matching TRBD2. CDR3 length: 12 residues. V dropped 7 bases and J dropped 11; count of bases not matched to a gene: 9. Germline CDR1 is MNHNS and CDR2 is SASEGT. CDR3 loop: CASNGGAGEQYF. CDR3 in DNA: TGTGCCAGCAACGGGGGGGCTGGTGAGCAGTACTTC.

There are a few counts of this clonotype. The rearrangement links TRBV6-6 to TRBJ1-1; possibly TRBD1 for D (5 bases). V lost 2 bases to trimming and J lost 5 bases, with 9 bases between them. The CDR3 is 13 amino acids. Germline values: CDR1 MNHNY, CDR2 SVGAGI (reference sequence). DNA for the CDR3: TGTGCCAGCAGTTACGCGCGGGGGACTGAAGCTTTCTTT. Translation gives CASSYARGTEAFF.

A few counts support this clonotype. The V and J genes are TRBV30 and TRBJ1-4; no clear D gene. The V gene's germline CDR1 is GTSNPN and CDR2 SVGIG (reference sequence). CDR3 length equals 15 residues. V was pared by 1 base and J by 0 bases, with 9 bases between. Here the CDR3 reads CAWSGQSTTNEKLFF. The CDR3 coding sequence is TGTGCCTGGAGTGGCCAGTCCACAACTAATGAAAAACTGTTTTTT.

The CDR3 region has the DNA TGTGCCAGCAGTTCGACTAGCGGGGACAAAGAGACCCAGTACTTC. It is translated as CASSSTSGDKETQYF. The V call is TRBV28, the J call TRBJ2-5, with 11 bases that match TRBD2. The CDR3 length is 15 residues. With V trimmed by 4 bases and J by 3 bases, 4 bases remained unmatched. The germline V gene encodes CDR1 MDHEN and CDR2 SYDVKM.

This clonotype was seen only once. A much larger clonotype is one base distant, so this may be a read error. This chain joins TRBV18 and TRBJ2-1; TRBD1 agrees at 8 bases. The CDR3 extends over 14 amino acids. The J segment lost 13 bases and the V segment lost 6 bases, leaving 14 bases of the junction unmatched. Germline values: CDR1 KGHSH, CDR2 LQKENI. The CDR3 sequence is CASSTDRDIETQFF. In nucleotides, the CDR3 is TGTGCCAGCTCCACGGACAGGGATATCGAGACCCAGTTCTTC.

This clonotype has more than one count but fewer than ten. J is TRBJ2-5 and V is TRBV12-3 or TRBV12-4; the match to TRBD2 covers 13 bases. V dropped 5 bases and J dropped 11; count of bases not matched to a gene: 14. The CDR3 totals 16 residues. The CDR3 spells CASSPGTSGDYNEQYF. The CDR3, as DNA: TGTGCCAGCAGTCCGGGGACTAGCGGGGACTACAATGAGCAGTACTTC.

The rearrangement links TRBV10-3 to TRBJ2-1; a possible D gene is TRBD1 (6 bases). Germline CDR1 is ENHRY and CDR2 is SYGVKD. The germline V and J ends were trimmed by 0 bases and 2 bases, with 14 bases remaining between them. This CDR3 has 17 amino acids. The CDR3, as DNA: TGTGCCATCAGTGAGTCGATGGGGGCAGGTACCTACAATGAGCAGTTCTTC. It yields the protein CAISESMGAGTYNEQFF.

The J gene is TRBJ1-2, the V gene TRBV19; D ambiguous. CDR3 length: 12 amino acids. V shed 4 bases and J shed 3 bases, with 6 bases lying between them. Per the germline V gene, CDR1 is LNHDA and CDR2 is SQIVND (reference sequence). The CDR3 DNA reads TGTGCCAGTAGTAACACGTACTATGGCTACACCTTC. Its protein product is CASSNTYYGYTF.

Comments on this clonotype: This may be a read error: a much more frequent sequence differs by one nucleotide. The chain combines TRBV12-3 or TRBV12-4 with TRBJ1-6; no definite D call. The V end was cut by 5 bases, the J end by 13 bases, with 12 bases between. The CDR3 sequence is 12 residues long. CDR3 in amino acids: CASSPTAPPLHF. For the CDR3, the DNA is TGTGCCAGCAGTCCCACAGCGCCGCCCCTCCACTTT.